This TCR beta chain was obtained from a study of OX40 agonist ivuxolimab in advanced cancers. Produced via immunoSEQ multiplex PCR; TCRdb's table is partial and in-frame only. This sample has about 60,000 clones; 88% occur once, and the top ten carry 0.67%. The germline CDR1 and CDR2 sequences are MGHRA and YSYEKL. The V end lost 0 bases, the J end lost 0 bases, and 10 bases lay between the germline ends. CDR3 length: 16 amino acids. The TCR was taken from an adult with an advanced solid tumor such as melanoma, head and neck, liver or kidney cancer. Specimen: CD4+ or CD8+ T cells sorted from blood, collected in a trial of the OX40 agonist ivuxolimab. V gene TRBV4-1 combines with J gene TRBJ2-3; D ambiguous. The CDR3 loop reads CASSQEARPSTDTQYF. The CDR3 bases are TGCGCCAGCAGCCAAGAGGCGAGGCCGAGCACAGATACGCAGTATTTT.